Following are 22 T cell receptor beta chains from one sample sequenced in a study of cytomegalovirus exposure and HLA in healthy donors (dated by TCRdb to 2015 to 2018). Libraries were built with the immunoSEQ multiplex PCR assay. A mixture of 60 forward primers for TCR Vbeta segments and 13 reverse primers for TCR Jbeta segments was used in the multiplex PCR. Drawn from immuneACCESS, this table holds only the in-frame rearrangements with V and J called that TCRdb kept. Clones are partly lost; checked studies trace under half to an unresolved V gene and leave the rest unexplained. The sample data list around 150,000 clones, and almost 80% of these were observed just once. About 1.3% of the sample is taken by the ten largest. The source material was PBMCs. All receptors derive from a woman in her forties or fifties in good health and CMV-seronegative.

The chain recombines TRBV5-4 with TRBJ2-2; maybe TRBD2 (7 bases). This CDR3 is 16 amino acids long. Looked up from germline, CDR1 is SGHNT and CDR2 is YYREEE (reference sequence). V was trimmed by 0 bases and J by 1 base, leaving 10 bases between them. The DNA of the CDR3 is TGTGCCAGCAGCTTGGGGGGGGGCCTGAACACCGGGGAGCTGTTTTTT. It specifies CASSLGGGLNTGELFF. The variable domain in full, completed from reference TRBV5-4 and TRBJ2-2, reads ETGVTQSPTHLIKTRGQQVTLRCSSQSGHNTVSWYQQALGQGPQFIFQYYREEENGRGNFPPRFSGLQFPNYSSELNVNALELDDSALYLCASSLGGGLNTGELFFGEGSRLTVL.

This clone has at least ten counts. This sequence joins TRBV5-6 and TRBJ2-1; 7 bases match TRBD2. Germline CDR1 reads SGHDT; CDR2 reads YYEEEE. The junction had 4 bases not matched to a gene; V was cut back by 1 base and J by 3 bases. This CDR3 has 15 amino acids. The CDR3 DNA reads TGTGCCAGCAGCTTGTGGCTAGCGGACTACAATGAGCAGTTCTTC. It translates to CASSLWLADYNEQFF.

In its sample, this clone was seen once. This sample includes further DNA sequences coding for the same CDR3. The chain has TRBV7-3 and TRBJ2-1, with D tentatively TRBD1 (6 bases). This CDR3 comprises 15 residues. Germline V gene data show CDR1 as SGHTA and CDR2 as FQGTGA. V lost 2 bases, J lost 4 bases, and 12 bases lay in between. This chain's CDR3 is CASSLRGGAYNEQFF. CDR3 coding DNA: TGTGCCAGCAGCTTACGAGGGGGAGCTTACAATGAGCAGTTCTTC.

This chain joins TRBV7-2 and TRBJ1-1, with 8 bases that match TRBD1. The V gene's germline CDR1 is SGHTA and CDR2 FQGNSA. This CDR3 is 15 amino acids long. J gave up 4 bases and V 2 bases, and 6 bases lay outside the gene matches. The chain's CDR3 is CASSLLQGAVTEAFF. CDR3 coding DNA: TGTGCCAGCAGCTTATTGCAGGGGGCGGTCACTGAAGCTTTCTTT.

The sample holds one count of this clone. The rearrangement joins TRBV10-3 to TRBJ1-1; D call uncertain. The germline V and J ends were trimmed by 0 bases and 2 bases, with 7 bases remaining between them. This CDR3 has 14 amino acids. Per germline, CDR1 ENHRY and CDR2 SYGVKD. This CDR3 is CAISESPDNTEAFF. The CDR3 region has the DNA TGTGCCATCAGTGAGTCCCCAGATAACACTGAAGCTTTCTTT.

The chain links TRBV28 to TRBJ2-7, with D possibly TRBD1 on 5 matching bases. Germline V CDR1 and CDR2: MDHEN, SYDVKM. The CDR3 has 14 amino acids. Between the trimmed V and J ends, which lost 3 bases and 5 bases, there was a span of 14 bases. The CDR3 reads CASSFVRAAHEQYF. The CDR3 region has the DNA TGTGCCAGCAGTTTTGTCAGGGCGGCACACGAGCAGTACTTC. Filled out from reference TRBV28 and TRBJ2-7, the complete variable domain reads DVKVTQSSRYLVKRTGEKVFLECVQDMDHENMFWYRQDPGLGLRLIYFSYDVKMKEKGDIPEGYSVSREKKERFSLILESASTNQTSMYLCASSFVRAAHEQYFGPGTRLTVT.

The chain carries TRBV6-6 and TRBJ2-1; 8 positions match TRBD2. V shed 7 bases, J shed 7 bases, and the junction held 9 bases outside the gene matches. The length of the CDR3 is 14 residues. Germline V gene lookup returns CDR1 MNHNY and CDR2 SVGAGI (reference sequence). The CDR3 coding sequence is TGTGCCAGCACCTTCCAGCGGGGGATAAATGAGCAGTTCTTC. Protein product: CASTFQRGINEQFF.

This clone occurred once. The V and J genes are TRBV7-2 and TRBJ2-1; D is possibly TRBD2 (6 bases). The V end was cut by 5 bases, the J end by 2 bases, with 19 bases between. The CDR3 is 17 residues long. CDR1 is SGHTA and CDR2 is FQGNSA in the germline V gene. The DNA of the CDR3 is TGTGCCAGCAGCCCTCTTTTTTTAGCGGATACCTACAATGAGCAGTTCTTC. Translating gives CASSPLFLADTYNEQFF.

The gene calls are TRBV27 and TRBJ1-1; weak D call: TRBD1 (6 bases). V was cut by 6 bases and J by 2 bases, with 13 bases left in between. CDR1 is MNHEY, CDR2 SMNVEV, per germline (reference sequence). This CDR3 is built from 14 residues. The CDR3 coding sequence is TGTGCCAGCAGATCCGGACAGCCCAACACTGAAGCTTTCTTT. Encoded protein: CASRSGQPNTEAFF.

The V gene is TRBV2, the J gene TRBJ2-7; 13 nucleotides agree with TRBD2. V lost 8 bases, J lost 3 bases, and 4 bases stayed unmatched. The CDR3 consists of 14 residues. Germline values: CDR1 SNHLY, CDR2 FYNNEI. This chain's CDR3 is CASRTSGRGYEQYF. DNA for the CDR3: TGTGCCAGCCGGACTAGCGGGAGAGGCTACGAGCAGTACTTC.

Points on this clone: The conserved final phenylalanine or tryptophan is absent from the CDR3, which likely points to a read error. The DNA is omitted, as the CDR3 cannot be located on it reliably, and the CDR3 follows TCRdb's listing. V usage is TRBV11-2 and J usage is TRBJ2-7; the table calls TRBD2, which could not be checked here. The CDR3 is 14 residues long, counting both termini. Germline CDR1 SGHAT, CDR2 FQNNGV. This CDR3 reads CASSLTTSGGLTFE.

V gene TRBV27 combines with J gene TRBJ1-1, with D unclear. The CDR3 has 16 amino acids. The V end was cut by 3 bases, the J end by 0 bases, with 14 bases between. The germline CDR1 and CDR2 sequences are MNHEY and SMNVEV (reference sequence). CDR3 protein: CASSFGGRGLNTEAFF. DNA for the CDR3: TGTGCCAGCAGTTTTGGCGGGCGGGGATTGAACACTGAAGCTTTCTTT.

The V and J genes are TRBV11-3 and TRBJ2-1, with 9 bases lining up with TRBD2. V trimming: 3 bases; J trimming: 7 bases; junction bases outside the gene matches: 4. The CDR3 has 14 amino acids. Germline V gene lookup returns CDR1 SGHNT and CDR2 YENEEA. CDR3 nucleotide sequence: TGTGCCAGCAGCTTTGGGACTAGCCTGAATGAGCAGTTCTTC. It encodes CASSFGTSLNEQFF.

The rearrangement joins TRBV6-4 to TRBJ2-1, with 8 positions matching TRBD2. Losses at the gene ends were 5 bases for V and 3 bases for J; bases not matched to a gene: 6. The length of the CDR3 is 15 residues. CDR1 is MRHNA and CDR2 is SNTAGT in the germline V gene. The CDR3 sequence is CASSPSGSDYNEQFF. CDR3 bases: TGTGCCAGCAGTCCGAGCGGGAGCGACTACAATGAGCAGTTCTTC.

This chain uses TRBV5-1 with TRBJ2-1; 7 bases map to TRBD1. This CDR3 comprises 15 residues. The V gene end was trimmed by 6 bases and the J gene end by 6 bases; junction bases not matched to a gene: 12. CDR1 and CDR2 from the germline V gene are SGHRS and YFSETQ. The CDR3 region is CASNDPGQQRNEQFF. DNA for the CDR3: TGCGCCAGCAACGACCCGGGACAGCAGCGCAATGAGCAGTTCTTC.

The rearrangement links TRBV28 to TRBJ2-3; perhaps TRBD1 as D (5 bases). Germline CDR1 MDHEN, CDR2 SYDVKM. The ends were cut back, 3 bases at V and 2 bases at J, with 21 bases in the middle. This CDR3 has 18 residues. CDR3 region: CASSLLGRTMSSTDTQYF. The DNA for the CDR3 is TGTGCCAGCAGTTTGTTGGGGCGGACAATGAGCTCCACAGATACGCAGTATTTT.

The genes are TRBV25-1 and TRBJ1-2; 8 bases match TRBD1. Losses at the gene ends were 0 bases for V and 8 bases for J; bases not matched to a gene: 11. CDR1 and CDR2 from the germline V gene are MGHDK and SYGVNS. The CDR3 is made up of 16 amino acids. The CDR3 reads CASSEYRSQGARGYTF. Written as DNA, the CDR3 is TGTGCCAGCAGTGAATATAGGAGCCAGGGGGCGCGGGGCTACACCTTC.

The CDR3 DNA is TGCGCCAGCAGTGAGTCGCGCCGCATTAATGAAAAACTGTTTTTT. The encoded protein is CASSESRRINEKLFF. The chain links TRBV10-2 to TRBJ1-4; D not resolved. Germline CDR1 reads WSHSY; CDR2 reads SAAADI. V was cut by 0 bases and J by 4 bases, with 9 bases left in between. CDR3 size: 15 residues.

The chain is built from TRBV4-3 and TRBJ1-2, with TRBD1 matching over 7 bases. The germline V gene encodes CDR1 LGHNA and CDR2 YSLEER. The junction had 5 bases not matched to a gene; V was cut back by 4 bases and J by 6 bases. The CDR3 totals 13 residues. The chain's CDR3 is CASSRPGQDGYTF. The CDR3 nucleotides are TGCGCCAGCAGCCGGCCCGGACAGGATGGCTACACCTTC.

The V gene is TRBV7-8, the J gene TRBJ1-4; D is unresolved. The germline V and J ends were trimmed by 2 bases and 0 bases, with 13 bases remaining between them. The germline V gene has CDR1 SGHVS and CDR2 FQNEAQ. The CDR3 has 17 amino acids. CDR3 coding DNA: TGTGCCAGCAGCTTAAGAGGCGGTGCTGCAACTAATGAAAAACTGTTTTTT. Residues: CASSLRGGAATNEKLFF.

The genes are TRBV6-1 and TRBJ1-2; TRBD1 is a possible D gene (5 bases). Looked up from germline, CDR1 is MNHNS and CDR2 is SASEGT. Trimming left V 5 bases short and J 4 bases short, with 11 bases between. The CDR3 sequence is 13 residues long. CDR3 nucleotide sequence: TGTGCCAGCAGTCGACAGTTTTCCTATGGCTACACCTTC. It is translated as CASSRQFSYGYTF.

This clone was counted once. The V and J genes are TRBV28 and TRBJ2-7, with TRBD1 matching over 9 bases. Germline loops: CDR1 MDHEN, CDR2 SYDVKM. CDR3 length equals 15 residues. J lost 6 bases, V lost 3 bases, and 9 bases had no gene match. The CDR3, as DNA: TGTGCCAGCAGTTTTTCCAACAGGGGGCGTTTCGAGCAGTACTTC. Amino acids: CASSFSNRGRFEQYF. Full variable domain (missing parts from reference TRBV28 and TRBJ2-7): DVKVTQSSRYLVKRTGEKVFLECVQDMDHENMFWYRQDPGLGLRLIYFSYDVKMKEKGDIPEGYSVSREKKERFSLILESASTNQTSMYLCASSFSNRGRFEQYFGPGTRLTVT.